The rows below give T cell receptor beta chains drawn from one sample of a study of control samples from healthy donors and cancer patients. Method: immunoSEQ multiplex PCR; TCRdb's copy keeps in-frame clones and lacks some. This sample carries more than 100,000 clones, under 90% of them seen once, and the ten largest clones take approximately 7.5%. The sequenced sample consisted of PBMCs. These receptors all stem from a man over 45 with head and neck cancer. CDR3s include the opening cysteine and the closing phenylalanine or tryptophan. A D gene is named only where the DNA matches it firmly. Size is stated for part of the rows, as once, few or many counts, or as a class when the clone is expanded.

D gene	clone size	V gene	J gene	CDR3 protein	CDR3 DNA
TRBD1	-	TRBV2	TRBJ2-7	CASSGGQPYEQYF	TGTGCCAGCAGTGGGGGACAGCCTTACGAGCAGTACTTC
-	-	TRBV24-1	TRBJ1-5	CATGVNQPQHF	TGTGCCACCGGAGTTAATCAGCCCCAGCATTTT
-	-	TRBV27	TRBJ2-5	CASSLWAAPQETQYF	TGTGCCAGCAGTTTATGGGCGGCCCCCCAAGAGACCCAGTACTTC
-	-	TRBV4-1	TRBJ1-1	CASSQGAGAFF	TGCGCCAGCAGCCAAGGGGCCGGCGCTTTCTTT
-	-	TRBV5-1	TRBJ2-1	CASSFVDRAGGNEQFF	TGCGCCAGCAGCTTCGTCGACAGAGCCGGTGGGAATGAGCAGTTCTTC
-	-	TRBV10-2	TRBJ2-7	CASSAVRAGGEQYF	TGCGCCAGCAGTGCCGTGCGGGCGGGTGGCGAGCAGTACTTC
TRBD1	-	TRBV27	TRBJ1-5	CASSPTGGPQPQHF	TGTGCCAGCAGTCCCACAGGGGGGCCTCAGCCCCAGCATTTT
-	-	TRBV2	TRBJ2-4	CASRDQLNKNIQYF	TGTGCCAGCAGAGACCAGTTAAATAAAAACATTCAGTACTTC
-	-	TRBV5-1	TRBJ2-7	CASSGGGSYEQYF	TGCGCCAGCAGCGGAGGGGGGTCCTACGAGCAGTACTTC
-	-	TRBV6-5	TRBJ2-3	CATARGLITDTQYF	TGTGCCACCGCCAGGGGACTAATAACAGATACGCAGTATTTT
TRBD2	-	TRBV24-1	TRBJ2-1	CATSDLALAGGPDEQFF	TGTGCCACCAGTGATTTAGCCCTAGCGGGAGGGCCGGATGAGCAGTTCTTC
-	-	TRBV27	TRBJ2-5	CASSLYGSEETQYF	TGTGCCAGCAGTTTATATGGGTCCGAGGAGACCCAGTACTTC
-	-	TRBV27	TRBJ1-1	CASSLFDRGMNTEAFF	TGTGCCAGCAGTTTATTTGACAGAGGGATGAACACTGAAGCTTTCTTT
-	once	TRBV7-9	TRBJ2-5	CASSRTLGAQETQYF	TGTGCCAGCAGCCGGACCCTGGGGGCCCAAGAGACCCAGTACTTC
TRBD1	few	TRBV28	TRBJ1-1	CATTTGQGASEAFF	TGTGCCACCACGACCGGACAGGGGGCTTCTGAAGCTTTCTTT
TRBD1	-	TRBV7-2	TRBJ2-5	CASSLVTGKEETQYF	TGTGCCAGCAGCTTAGTGACAGGGAAAGAAGAGACCCAGTACTTC
-	-	TRBV21-1	TRBJ2-7	CASSLSYEQYF	TGTGCCAGCAGCCTTTCCTACGAGCAGTACTTC
TRBD1	once	TRBV18	TRBJ1-1	CASSPTIGTGSKGATEAFF	TGTGCCAGCTCACCCACGATAGGGACAGGGTCCAAGGGGGCCACTGAAGCTTTCTTT
-	-	TRBV12-3/TRBV12-4	TRBJ2-7	CASSPLDEQYF	TGTGCCAGCAGCCCTCTAGACGAGCAGTACTTC
TRBD1	-	TRBV29-1	TRBJ1-2	CSVGRTGSGYTF	TGCAGCGTGGGTCGGACAGGTTCTGGCTACACCTTC
-	-	TRBV2	TRBJ1-1	CASREHHMNTEAFF	TGTGCCAGCAGAGAACATCATATGAACACTGAAGCTTTCTTT
-	-	TRBV11-2	TRBJ2-7	CASRTIIASYEQYF	TGTGCCAGCAGGACTATAATAGCCTCCTACGAGCAGTACTTC
TRBD2	-	TRBV19	TRBJ2-1	CASSPLAGGMEQFF	TGTGCCAGTAGCCCACTAGCGGGGGGTATGGAGCAGTTCTTC
-	-	TRBV4-1	TRBJ2-1	CASSQEGRNEQFF	TGCGCCAGCAGCCAAGAAGGAAGAAATGAGCAGTTCTTC
-	-	TRBV30	TRBJ2-3	CAWSVGLGDTQYF	TGTGCCTGGAGTGTTGGACTGGGAGATACGCAGTATTTT
-	-	TRBV7-2	TRBJ2-2	CASSLFSRPDINTGELFF	TGTGCCAGCAGCCTTTTTTCCCGGCCAGATATAAACACCGGGGAGCTGTTTTTT
TRBD1	-	TRBV2	TRBJ1-4	CASRRDSGEKLFF	TGTGCCAGCAGAAGGGACAGTGGTGAAAAACTGTTTTTT
TRBD2	-	TRBV29-1	TRBJ2-1	CSVQTGTSGTYNEQFF	TGCAGCGTTCAAACCGGGACTAGCGGAACCTACAATGAGCAGTTCTTC
TRBD1	-	TRBV19	TRBJ2-7	CASGTGAYEQYF	TGTGCCAGTGGGACAGGGGCCTACGAGCAGTACTTC
-	-	TRBV12-3/TRBV12-4	TRBJ2-1	CASSLGVGQFF	TGTGCCAGCAGTTTAGGGGTGGGGCAGTTCTTC
TRBD2	few	TRBV28	TRBJ2-1	CASSPLAGGPYEQFF	TGTGCCAGCAGTCCCCTAGCGGGAGGGCCATATGAGCAGTTCTTC
-	-	TRBV5-4	TRBJ2-3	CASKGDFTSDTQYF	TGTGCCAGCAAAGGGGACTTCACTTCAGATACGCAGTATTTT
-	-	TRBV7-9	TRBJ1-2	CASSSQSAGVYGYTF	TGTGCCAGCAGCTCACAATCTGCGGGAGTCTATGGCTACACCTTC
-	once	TRBV7-9	TRBJ1-4	CASSRLGNEKLFF	TGTGCCAGCAGCCGACTGGGAAATGAAAAACTGTTTTTT
-	-	TRBV5-4	TRBJ2-1	CASSGGGSSYNEQFF	TGTGCCAGCAGCGGAGGGGGGAGTTCCTACAATGAGCAGTTCTTC
TRBD1	few	TRBV29-1	TRBJ2-7	CSAGYRGISYEQYF	TGCAGCGCTGGTTACAGGGGGATCTCCTACGAGCAGTACTTC
-	-	TRBV18	TRBJ1-1	CASSPGGAGTEAFF	TGTGCCAGCTCACCAGGGGGCGCGGGCACTGAAGCTTTCTTT
-	-	TRBV28	TRBJ1-4	CASSLGWGGFNEKLFF	TGTGCCAGCAGTTTGGGTTGGGGGGGCTTTAATGAAAAACTGTTTTTT
-	-	TRBV3-1/TRBV3-2	TRBJ2-7	CASSHRAYSTVAGYEQYF	TGTGCCAGCAGCCACCGAGCGTATTCGACGGTCGCGGGGTACGAGCAGTACTTC
-	few	TRBV6-6	TRBJ1-2	CASSSGAGGYTF	TGTGCCAGCAGCTCAGGGGCGGGTGGCTACACCTTC
-	once	TRBV13	TRBJ1-2	CASSFKLADRQRIYGYTF	TGTGCCAGCAGCTTTAAACTAGCGGACAGACAAAGAATCTATGGCTACACCTTC
TRBD1	-	TRBV2	TRBJ1-4	CASSRPGTGWKLFF	TGTGCCAGCAGCCGTCCCGGGACAGGGTGGAAACTGTTTTTT
-	-	TRBV19	TRBJ1-2	CASSIDTRGWWYGYTF	TGTGCCAGTAGTATAGATACACGGGGCTGGTGGTATGGCTACACCTTC
TRBD1	-	TRBV11-2	TRBJ2-7	CASSFQGVVGSYEQYF	TGTGCCAGCAGCTTCCAGGGGGTGGTGGGCTCCTACGAGCAGTACTTC
TRBD1	-	TRBV29-1	TRBJ1-2	CSVKDRGFGGYTF	TGCAGCGTAAAGGACAGGGGGTTCGGCGGCTACACCTTC
-	few	TRBV4-1	TRBJ2-7	CASSQAFPGVAYEQYF	TGCGCCAGCAGCCAAGCGTTCCCGGGGGTAGCCTACGAGCAGTACTTC
-	-	TRBV7-9	TRBJ1-4	CASSTETNEKLFF	TGTGCCAGCAGCACCGAGACTAATGAAAAACTGTTTTTT
-	-	TRBV7-6	TRBJ2-5	CASSLESDGRETQYF	TGTGCCAGCAGCTTAGAGTCGGACGGTAGGGAGACCCAGTACTTC
TRBD1	-	TRBV4-1	TRBJ1-2	CASSQDEGRQGSYGYTF	TGCGCCAGCAGCCAAGACGAAGGTAGACAGGGTTCCTATGGCTACACCTTC
-	once	TRBV19	TRBJ2-2	CASNLRPTGELFF	TGTGCCAGTAACCTCCGACCCACCGGGGAGCTGTTTTTT
-	-	TRBV9	TRBJ1-4	CASSVGGRWANEKLFF	TGTGCCAGCAGCGTAGGGGGGAGGTGGGCTAATGAAAAACTGTTTTTT
-	-	TRBV28	TRBJ2-7	CASGDRIFDYEQYF	TGTGCCAGCGGAGACAGGATTTTCGACTACGAGCAGTACTTC
-	-	TRBV11-2	TRBJ2-2	CASSSDTGELFF	TGTGCCAGCAGCTCCGACACCGGGGAGCTGTTTTTT
-	-	TRBV6-1	TRBJ1-5	CASSEAGSNQPQHF	TGTGCCAGCAGTGAAGCAGGGTCCAATCAGCCCCAGCATTTT
TRBD2	-	TRBV18	TRBJ2-7	CASSPAGLANYEQYF	TGTGCCAGCTCACCCGCGGGACTAGCGAACTACGAGCAGTACTTC
-	-	TRBV15	TRBJ2-7	CATSRGHPSYEQYF	TGTGCCACCAGCAGGGGACACCCCTCCTACGAGCAGTACTTC
-	-	TRBV3-1/TRBV3-2	TRBJ2-1	CASSQAAPAYNEQFF	TGTGCCAGCAGCCAAGCGGCGCCAGCCTACAATGAGCAGTTCTTC
TRBD1	-	TRBV5-1	TRBJ2-5	CASAGQGIRQYF	TGCGCCAGCGCTGGACAGGGGATAAGGCAGTACTTC